The TCR beta chain under discussion was sequenced for a study of CD8 T cells in Susac syndrome. The multiple sclerosis controls were treatment-naive patients affected by stable or active relapsing-remitting disease. The germline gives CDR1 GTSNPN, CDR2 SVGIG (reference sequence). The V end lost 2 bases, the J end lost 5 bases, and 12 bases lay between the germline ends. The CDR3 is 14 residues long. Random hexamers were used to reverse transcribe an amount of about 0.45 to 1 ug RNA. By means of immunoSEQ multiplex PCR, TCR beta CDR3 spanning 54 Vbeta and 13 Jbeta underwent amplification. A single record per CDR3 protein comes from TCRdb applying MiXCR to the immunoSEQ multiplex PCR reads. The repertoire holds approximately 200,000 distinct CDR3 sequences, with approximately 95% as singletons.

Sequencing was carried out using CD4+ T cells from PBMCs. This rearrangement joins TRBV30 to TRBJ1-4, with TRBD1 as a possible D gene (5 bases). The sequence derives from a human donor with multiple sclerosis. The CDR3: CAWSLGRGNEKLFF. The CDR3 DNA is TGTGCCTGGAGTCTCGGACGGGGGAATGAAAAACTGTTTTTT.